The 9 T cell receptor beta chains in this list originate from one sample, sequenced in a study of blood T cells in healthy people across ages. For the second PCR, which ran for roughly 7 to 11 cycles, a sample-barcoded 5' primer and a J-beta primer mix were used. TCRdb reanalysed the 5' RACE reads using MiXCR and keeps one entry per CDR3 protein. The profile shows about a million distinct CDR3 sequences, roughly half of them singletons. Input material: blood. These receptors were collected from a woman aged 55 to 70 in good health.

This clonotype has only one observation. This rearrangement joins TRBV7-2 to TRBJ2-1; TRBD1 agrees at 7 bases. V dropped 6 bases and J dropped 0; count of bases not matched to a gene: 8. From germline, CDR1 is SGHTA and CDR2 FQGNSA. This CDR3 has 16 amino acids. The CDR3 coding sequence is TGTGCCAGCAGGTACGCGACAGGGAGCTCCTACAATGAGCAGTTCTTC. Its translation is CASRYATGSSYNEQFF.

The table lists this clonotype with a few counts. The chain recombines TRBV20-1 with TRBJ1-2; tentative D call: TRBD1 (6 bases). CDR3 length: 12 residues. Trimming shortened V by 3 bases and J by 5 bases, and 10 bases separated the two germline ends. The V gene's germline CDR1 is DFQATT and CDR2 SNEGSKA (reference sequence). As DNA, the CDR3 is TGCAGTGCTAGCGGGGACATTTATGGCTACACCTTC. As protein: CSASGDIYGYTF.

The chain carries TRBV12-3 or TRBV12-4 and TRBJ1-2, with D possibly being TRBD1 (6 bases). The V and J ends lost 4 bases and 5 bases respectively, with 17 bases between them. The CDR3 is 15 amino acids. The CDR3 loop is CASSSGGALGYGYTF. Written as DNA, the CDR3 is TGTGCCAGCAGTTCGGGGGGGGCCCTGGGTTATGGCTACACCTTC.

This sequence joins TRBV7-2 and TRBJ2-7; perhaps TRBD2 as D (6 bases). CDR3 length: 14 amino acids. The V gene lost 1 base and the J gene lost 3 bases, with 10 bases spanning the gap. Germline CDR1 reads SGHTA; CDR2 reads FQGNSA. Here the CDR3 reads CASSLGDWSYEQYF. The CDR3 DNA reads TGTGCCAGCAGCTTAGGGGACTGGAGCTACGAGCAGTACTTC.

This clonotype appeared a few times. The V and J genes are TRBV7-9 and TRBJ1-2; D might be TRBD1 (5 bases). This CDR3 has 13 amino acids. Germline CDR1 SEHNR, CDR2 FQNEAQ (reference sequence). V was shortened by 0 bases and J by 8 bases, with 10 bases between the two germline ends. As DNA, the CDR3 is TGTGCCAGCAGCTTAGCAGGGGCGCAGGGCTACACCTTC. Encoded protein: CASSLAGAQGYTF.

The chain links TRBV10-3 to TRBJ1-5; D possibly corresponds to TRBD1 (6 bases). Trimming took off 3 bases at V and 4 bases at J, with 10 bases between the two ends. CDR3 length: 14 amino acids. CDR1 is ENHRY, CDR2 SYGVKD, per germline. The CDR3 reads CAISDRGENQPQHF. In DNA form, the CDR3 reads TGTGCCATCAGTGACAGGGGAGAAAATCAGCCCCAGCATTTT.

The chain uses TRBV7-2 and TRBJ2-5, with 8 bases that match TRBD2. Losses at the gene ends were 1 base for V and 13 bases for J; bases not matched to a gene: 14. The germline CDR1 and CDR2 sequences are SGHTA and FQGNSA. The CDR3 covers 15 residues. The CDR3 sequence is CASSLVLAGGGGRYF. As DNA, the CDR3 is TGTGCCAGCAGCTTAGTTCTGGCGGGAGGAGGGGGGAGGTACTTC.

The chain has TRBV18 and TRBJ2-5; possibly TRBD1 for D (5 bases). CDR3 size: 13 residues. Trimming shortened V by 5 bases and J by 0 bases, and 7 bases separated the two germline ends. Germline assignment: CDR1 KGHSH and CDR2 LQKENI. CDR3 sequence reads: CASSSGYQETQYF. CDR3 nucleotides: TGTGCCAGCTCATCAGGGTACCAAGAGACCCAGTACTTC.

The gene calls are TRBV28 and TRBJ2-2; TRBD1 matches at 7 bases. Germline CDR1 MDHEN, CDR2 SYDVKM. This CDR3 has 15 residues. J was trimmed by 3 bases and V by 7 bases; bases with no gene match: 8. DNA of the CDR3: TGTGCCAGCACCAGAGGGGGCGTGGACACCGGGGAGCTGTTTTTT. As protein: CASTRGGVDTGELFF. The entire variable domain, with the rest obtained from reference TRBV28 and TRBJ2-2, is as follows: DVKVTQSSRYLVKRTGEKVFLECVQDMDHENMFWYRQDPGLGLRLIYFSYDVKMKEKGDIPEGYSVSREKKERFSLILESASTNQTSMYLCASTRGGVDTGELFFGEGSRLTVL.